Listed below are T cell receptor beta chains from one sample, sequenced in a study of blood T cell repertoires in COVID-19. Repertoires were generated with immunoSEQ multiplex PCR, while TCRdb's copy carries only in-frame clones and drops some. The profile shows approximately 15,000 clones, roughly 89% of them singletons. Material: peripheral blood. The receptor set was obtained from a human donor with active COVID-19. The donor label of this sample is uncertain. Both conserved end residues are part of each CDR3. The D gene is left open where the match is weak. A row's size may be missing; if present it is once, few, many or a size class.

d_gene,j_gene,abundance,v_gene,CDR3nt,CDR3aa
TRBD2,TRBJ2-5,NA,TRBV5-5,TGTGCCAGCAGCTTGCGGCTAGCGGGGGGAAGACAAGAGACCCAGTACTTC,CASSLRLAGGRQETQYF
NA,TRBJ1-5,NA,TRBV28,TGTGCCAGCAGTTGGGCCGGGACAACGGAATATAGCAATCAGCCCCAGCATTTT,CASSWAGTTEYSNQPQHF
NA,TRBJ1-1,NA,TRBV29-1,TGCAGCGTCCTACAGGGAAACACTGAAGCTTTCTTT,CSVLQGNTEAFF
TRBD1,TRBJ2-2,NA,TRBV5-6,TGTGCCAGCAGCTTGCCAATCAGGGACAGGGGCTTTGGCGGGGAGCTGTTTTTT,CASSLPIRDRGFGGELFF
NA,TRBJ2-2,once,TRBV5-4,TGTGCCAGCAGCTCGCCGGGAGAAACCGGGGAGCTGTTTTTT,CASSSPGETGELFF
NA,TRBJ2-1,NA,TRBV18,TGTGCCAGCAGCAACAGGGAATACAATGAGCAGTTCTTC,CASSNREYNEQFF
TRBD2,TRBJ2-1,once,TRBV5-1,TGCGCCAGCAGCTTGGTCGGTAGCGGGCTTTATGAGCAGTTCTTC,CASSLVGSGLYEQFF
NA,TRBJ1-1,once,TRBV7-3,TGTGCCAGCAGCTTAACTGGCGGGGGGAACACTGAAGCTTTCTTT,CASSLTGGGNTEAFF
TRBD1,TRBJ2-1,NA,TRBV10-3,TGTGCCATCAGTCCTCCACCCGGGACAGACCACAATGAGCAGTTCTTC,CAISPPPGTDHNEQFF
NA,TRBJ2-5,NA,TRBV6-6,TGTGCCAGCAGTTACCCCGCCTCGTGGCGGCAAGAGACCCAGTACTTC,CASSYPASWRQETQYF
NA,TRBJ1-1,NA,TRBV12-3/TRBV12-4,TGTGCCAGCAGTTTCAACGGGGTGACTGAAGCTTTCTTT,CASSFNGVTEAFF
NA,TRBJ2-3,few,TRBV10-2,TGCGCCAGCAGTGAGGGTCAGGTGTTAGGGGGTGGAGATACGCAGTATTTT,CASSEGQVLGGGDTQYF
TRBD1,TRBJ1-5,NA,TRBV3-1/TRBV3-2,TGTGCCAGCAGCCAGAACAGGGGCCAGCCCCAGCATTTT,CASSQNRGQPQHF
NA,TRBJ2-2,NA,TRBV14,TGTGCCAGCAGCCCTAGGATCACCGGGGAGCTGTTTTTT,CASSPRITGELFF
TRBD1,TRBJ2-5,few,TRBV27,TGTGCCAGCAGTCCGGGACAGGCCGGGTGGGAGACCCAGTACTTC,CASSPGQAGWETQYF
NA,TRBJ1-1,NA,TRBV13,TGTGCCAGCAGCTGGAGGGGACGGGAGAACACTGAAGCTTTCTTT,CASSWRGRENTEAFF
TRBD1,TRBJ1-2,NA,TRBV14,TGTGCCAGCAGCCCAGGGACAGGGTTCGGCTACACCTTC,CASSPGTGFGYTF
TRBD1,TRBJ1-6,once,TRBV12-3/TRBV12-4,TGTGCCAGCAGAAGGGACAGGGATTCACCCCTCCACTTT,CASRRDRDSPLHF
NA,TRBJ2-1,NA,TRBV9,TGTGCCAGCAGCGTAGCAAGGGGTTATTACAATGAGCAGTTCTTC,CASSVARGYYNEQFF
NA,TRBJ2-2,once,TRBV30,TGTGCCTGGAGTGTACCCGGGTGGGCCGGGGAGCTGTTTTTT,CAWSVPGWAGELFF
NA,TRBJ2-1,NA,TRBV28,TGTGCCAGCAGGTGGGGCCTCGGCTCCTACAATGAGCAGTTCTTC,CASRWGLGSYNEQFF
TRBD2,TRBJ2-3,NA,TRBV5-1,TGCGCCAGCAGCACGGGGACTAGCGGGGGCCCCATCTCCACAGATACGCAGTATTTT,CASSTGTSGGPISTDTQYF
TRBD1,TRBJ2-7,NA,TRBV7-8,TGTGCCAGCAGCGTAGGGACAGGCAACTACGAGCAGTACTTC,CASSVGTGNYEQYF
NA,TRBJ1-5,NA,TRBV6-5,TGTGCCAGCAGATTACAGGGAAGCAATCAGCCCCAGCATTTT,CASRLQGSNQPQHF
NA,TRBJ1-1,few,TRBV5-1,TGCGCCAGCAGCTCCGGGGGGGGATCCACTGAAGCTTTCTTT,CASSSGGGSTEAFF
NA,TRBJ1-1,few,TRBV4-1,TGCGCCAGCAGCCGACAAACAGGGAAGGCTGAAGCTTTCTTT,CASSRQTGKAEAFF
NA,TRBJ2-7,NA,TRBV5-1,TGCGCCAGCAGCTTGGCATCGGGCGGGAACTACGAGCAGTACTTC,CASSLASGGNYEQYF
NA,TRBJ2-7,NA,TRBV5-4,TGTGCCAGCAGCTTGCGGGGGGAGCAGTACTTC,CASSLRGEQYF
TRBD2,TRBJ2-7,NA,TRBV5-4,TGTGCCAGCAGCTTGAGTCTAGCGGGAGTCTCCTACGAGCAGTACTTC,CASSLSLAGVSYEQYF
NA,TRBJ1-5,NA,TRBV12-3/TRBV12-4,TGTGCCAGCAGTCTTCAGGGTTATCAGCCCCAGCATTTT,CASSLQGYQPQHF
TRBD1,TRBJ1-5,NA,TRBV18,TGTGCCAGCTCACCTGGACAGGGTCGTCAGCCCCAGCATTTT,CASSPGQGRQPQHF
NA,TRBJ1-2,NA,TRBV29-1,TGCAGCGTCTGGGAGCCCGCGAGGGGCTACACCTTC,CSVWEPARGYTF
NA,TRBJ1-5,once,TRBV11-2,TGTGCCAGCAGCACAGGTAACTATCAGCCCCAGCATTTT,CASSTGNYQPQHF